This TCR beta chain originates from a study of blood T cell repertoires in COVID-19. Study-wide context: Specimens from acute and convalescent COVID-19 originated in the United States, Italy and Spain. From T cells, B-cell-depleted T cells, or PBMCs came the material, which was cDNA or gDNA.

Study members were between roughly 18 and 90 years old and lived in 20 to 25 US regions. Per the original methods: Reference gene primer amplification gave estimated nucleated cell counts. Generated by immunoSEQ multiplex PCR, the TCRdb table keeps only in-frame clones and is missing some. The DNA was the basis for D and trimming; V, J and clone size are from that table. The sample contains roughly 200,000 clones, approximately 81% of which appear only once. V was clipped by 4 bases and J by 7 bases; unmatched bases: 9. CDR1 and CDR2 (germline): SGHRS, YFSETQ. The CDR3 contains 15 residues. This chain connects TRBV5-1 to TRBJ2-1; 9 nucleotides align to TRBD2. Sample: PBMCs or T cells enriched from blood (not recorded which). The clonotype comes from a man aged 35 to 55 who had recovered from COVID-19. The CDR3 DNA reads TGCGCCAGCAGCCCGATAGCGGGAGTTAAGAATGAGCAGTTCTTC. Protein: CASSPIAGVKNEQFF.